This T cell receptor beta chain was found in a study of CD8+CD57+ T cells in acquired aplastic anemia. Study summary: The sorted CD4+ and CD8+ cells yielded an average around 3 ug of DNA.

As to this clonotype: No antigen is known for it.

Losses at the gene ends were 2 bases for V and 4 bases for J; bases not matched to a gene: 7. The CDR3 consists of 18 residues. CDR1 and CDR2 from the germline V gene are LNHNV and YYDKDF (reference sequence). Template material for TCR beta VDJ and CDR3 profiling consisted of genomic DNA. TCRdb processed the reads anew with MiXCR; each CDR3 protein has one entry. The sample contains a few hundred thousand distinct CDR3 sequences, roughly three fifths of which appear only once. General study findings and limits: For CD8+ Simpson's diversity, patients and controls showed no significant difference. The number of CD8+ CDR3 sequences shared by patients and controls was under 35.

Sequenced input: sorted CD4+, CD8+, or CD8+CD57+ T cells (not recorded which) from PBMCs. The V and J genes are TRBV15 and TRBJ2-1, with 14 nucleotides matching TRBD2. This clonotype originated in a human donor with severe aplastic anemia or a healthy control (not recorded which). The CDR3 is CATSRPRLAGGLYNEQFF. In nucleotides, the CDR3 is TGTGCCACCAGCAGACCCCGACTAGCGGGGGGGTTATACAATGAGCAGTTCTTC.